Listed below are T cell receptor beta chains from one sample, sequenced in a study of tumor and adjacent non-tumor tissue in lung cancer. TCRdb independently ran MiXCR on the multiplex PCR reads; one entry per CDR3 protein. The data show under 150,000 distinct CDR3 sequences, roughly 67% seen once. Sequencing was done on a sample of lung tumor tissue. These receptors originate from a man in his thirties or forties with non-small cell lung cancer. Both conserved end residues are part of each CDR3. The order of the fields is D gene, J gene, V gene, clone size, CDR3 DNA, CDR3 protein. A D gene is named only where the DNA matches it firmly. Clone sizes are given selectively: once, few, many, or a class where the clone is expanded.

d_gene: .
j_gene: TRBJ2-5
v_gene: TRBV4-1
abundance: many
CDR3nt: TGCGCCAGCAGCCAAGATTTAGCGTTCCAAGAGACCCAGTACTTC
CDR3aa: CASSQDLAFQETQYF

d_gene: .
j_gene: TRBJ2-2
v_gene: TRBV5-1
abundance: once
CDR3nt: TGCGCCAGCAGCTTGGAGTCGGCAGCGAACACCGGGGAGCTGTTTTTT
CDR3aa: CASSLESAANTGELFF

d_gene: .
j_gene: TRBJ2-2
v_gene: TRBV4-3
abundance: .
CDR3nt: TGCGCCAGCAGCCAAGACGGGGTGAATGGCGGGGAGCTGTTTTTT
CDR3aa: CASSQDGVNGGELFF

d_gene: TRBD1
j_gene: TRBJ2-7
v_gene: TRBV29-1
abundance: few
CDR3nt: TGCAGCGCTGGACAGGATGTATACGAGCAGTACTTC
CDR3aa: CSAGQDVYEQYF

d_gene: TRBD2
j_gene: TRBJ2-2
v_gene: TRBV6-2/TRBV6-3
abundance: .
CDR3nt: TGTGGCAGTAGTACAGACGGACTAGCGGGGGGCGAGAACACCGGGGAGCTGTTTTTT
CDR3aa: CGSSTDGLAGGENTGELFF

d_gene: .
j_gene: TRBJ2-7
v_gene: TRBV7-8
abundance: .
CDR3nt: TGTGCCAGCAGCTCCGCGGGGGCGAGCGAGCAGTACTTC
CDR3aa: CASSSAGASEQYF

d_gene: TRBD1
j_gene: TRBJ2-3
v_gene: TRBV29-1
abundance: few
CDR3nt: TGCAGCGTTTTCCGGGACAGGTCATTTAGCACAGATACGCAGAATTTT
CDR3aa: CSVFRDRSFSTDTQNF

d_gene: .
j_gene: TRBJ2-1
v_gene: TRBV11-3
abundance: .
CDR3nt: TGTGCCAGCAGCCATACCTCCAGGGAGGAGCAGTTCTTC
CDR3aa: CASSHTSREEQFF

d_gene: .
j_gene: TRBJ2-3
v_gene: TRBV20-1
abundance: .
CDR3nt: TGCAGTGCTAGAGGATGTGGAGGGCTTCACCAGCCCCAGTATTTT
CDR3aa: CSARGCGGLHQPQYF

d_gene: .
j_gene: TRBJ2-7
v_gene: TRBV6-1
abundance: .
CDR3nt: TGTGCCAGCAGTGAACATTACAGCACCTACGAGCAATACTTC
CDR3aa: CASSEHYSTYEQYF

d_gene: .
j_gene: TRBJ2-4
v_gene: TRBV7-9
abundance: .
CDR3nt: TGTGCTAGCAAGTTAGCAGCGGAGGGTAACATTCAGTACTTC
CDR3aa: CASKLAAEGNIQYF

d_gene: .
j_gene: TRBJ2-3
v_gene: TRBV5-4
abundance: .
CDR3nt: TGTGCCAGCAGCTTGCCCCGCCAACCGGATACGCAGTATTTT
CDR3aa: CASSLPRQPDTQYF

d_gene: TRBD2
j_gene: TRBJ2-3
v_gene: TRBV29-1
abundance: many
CDR3nt: TGCAGCGCTCTAACACGGGAGGCGGTAGTGACAGATACGCAGTATTTT
CDR3aa: CSALTREAVVTDTQYF

d_gene: TRBD1
j_gene: TRBJ2-3
v_gene: TRBV4-1
abundance: .
CDR3nt: TGCGCCAGCAGCCAGACAGGGGTGAGGACAGGTACGCAGTATTTT
CDR3aa: CASSQTGVRTGTQYF

d_gene: TRBD2
j_gene: TRBJ2-1
v_gene: TRBV11-1
abundance: .
CDR3nt: TGTGCCAGCGGCGTGTTCCTAGCGGGAGTCGATGAGCAGATCTTC
CDR3aa: CASGVFLAGVDEQIF

d_gene: .
j_gene: TRBJ2-5
v_gene: TRBV29-1
abundance: many
CDR3nt: TGCAGCGTTGAACTCGGCGGGCGTCCCCAGTACTTC
CDR3aa: CSVELGGRPQYF

d_gene: TRBD1
j_gene: TRBJ1-2
v_gene: TRBV10-1
abundance: many
CDR3nt: TGCGCCAGCAGTGCGTCCGGGACAGGTGGCTACACCTTC
CDR3aa: CASSASGTGGYTF